Listed below are T cell receptor beta chains from one sample, sequenced in a study of T-cell memory formation after mild COVID-19. TCRdb itself ran the 5' RACE reads through MiXCR, one entry per CDR3 protein. Among around 340,000 distinct CDR3 sequences listed, around 21% were seen once. Sequencing was done on a sample of PBMCs or a T cell subset sorted from them (not recorded which). The receptors were sampled from an adult woman who had mild COVID-19 (a few samples of this study predate the infection). Cell type and time point are not known. CDR3s include the opening cysteine and the closing phenylalanine or tryptophan. A D gene is named only where the DNA matches it firmly. The size of a clone is reported for some rows only, either as once, few or many, or as a class for expanded clones.

d_gene	v_gene	j_gene	abundance	len	CDR3aa	CDR3nt
NA	TRBV12-3/TRBV12-4	TRBJ1-2	few	11	CASSPTGSYTF	TGTGCCAGCAGTCCCACAGGGTCCTACACCTTC
NA	TRBV20-1	TRBJ2-7	NA	14	CSASLLGLLYEQYF	TGCAGTGCTAGTCTCTTAGGACTTCTTTACGAGCAGTACTTC
TRBD2	TRBV12-3/TRBV12-4	TRBJ2-5	NA	15	CASRDAGRGQETQYF	TGTGCCAGCAGGGACGCTGGGAGGGGCCAAGAGACCCAGTACTTC
NA	TRBV20-1	TRBJ2-7	NA	12	CSANCISYEQYF	TGCAGTGCAAATTGTATTTCCTACGAGCAGTACTTC
NA	TRBV4-1	TRBJ1-2	NA	14	CASSQGEELYGYTF	TGCGCCAGCAGCCAAGGGGAGGAGCTCTATGGCTACACCTTC
TRBD1	TRBV29-1	TRBJ1-5	NA	14	CSVSGTGYNQPQHF	TGCAGCGTTTCCGGGACAGGGTACAATCAGCCCCAGCATTTT
NA	TRBV29-1	TRBJ1-1	few	13	CSVGTGKDTEAFF	TGCAGCGTAGGGACTGGCAAGGACACTGAAGCTTTCTTT
NA	TRBV12-3/TRBV12-4	TRBJ1-2	few	13	CASSTWAGDGYTF	TGTGCCAGCAGTACCTGGGCAGGGGATGGCTACACCTTC
TRBD1	TRBV6-2/TRBV6-3	TRBJ2-1	NA	15	CASSLPGTGDNEQFF	TGTGCCAGCAGTTTACCCGGGACAGGGGACAATGAGCAGTTCTTC
NA	TRBV6-2/TRBV6-3	TRBJ2-7	NA	12	CASSEFAYEQYF	TGTGCCAGCAGCGAGTTTGCCTACGAGCAGTACTTC
NA	TRBV3-1	TRBJ2-5	NA	13	CASSHLLGETQYF	TGTGCCAGCAGCCACCTACTGGGGGAGACCCAGTACTTC
NA	TRBV29-1	TRBJ1-1	NA	13	CSVSPALNTEAFF	TGCAGCGTATCACCGGCCCTGAACACTGAAGCTTTCTTT
TRBD1	TRBV7-9	TRBJ1-1	NA	16	CASSHPIEQGYTEAFF	TGTGCCAGCAGCCATCCCATTGAACAGGGGTACACTGAAGCTTTCTTT
TRBD1	TRBV19	TRBJ2-3	few	15	CASRITGVSTDTQYF	TGTGCCAGTCGCATCACAGGGGTGAGCACAGATACGCAGTATTTT
NA	TRBV4-3	TRBJ2-1	NA	19	CASSQDYEPRTSTYNEQFF	TGCGCCAGCAGCCAAGACTACGAACCCAGGACCTCGACCTACAATGAGCAGTTCTTC
NA	TRBV7-9	TRBJ2-1	NA	14	CASSLRSSDNEQFF	TGTGCCAGCAGCTTAAGGAGTTCAGACAATGAGCAGTTCTTC
NA	TRBV20-1	TRBJ1-1	few	15	CSARIPGVMNTEAFF	TGCAGTGCTAGGATCCCGGGGGTAATGAACACTGAAGCTTTCTTT
NA	TRBV15	TRBJ1-2	NA	14	CATEGRDRNYGYTF	TGTGCCACAGAGGGCAGGGATCGGAACTATGGCTACACCTTC
TRBD1	TRBV7-9	TRBJ2-7	NA	15	CASSDPDRGPYEQYF	TGTGCCAGCAGCGACCCAGACAGGGGGCCCTACGAGCAGTACTTC
NA	TRBV5-1	TRBJ1-3	few	15	CASSDPRVSGNTIYF	TGCGCCAGCAGCGACCCCAGGGTATCTGGAAACACCATATATTTT
TRBD1	TRBV25-1	TRBJ2-2	few	17	CASSDPIGTGNSGELFF	TGTGCCAGCAGTGACCCTATCGGGACAGGGAACTCCGGGGAGCTGTTTTTT
NA	TRBV4-1	TRBJ1-1	NA	12	CASRDGVTEAFF	TGCGCCAGCAGGGACGGGGTCACTGAAGCTTTCTTT
TRBD1	TRBV12-3/TRBV12-4	TRBJ2-7	few	13	CASTGTETYEQYF	TGTGCCAGCACCGGGACAGAAACATACGAGCAGTACTTC
NA	TRBV20-1	TRBJ2-1	NA	16	CSAEALSGLPYNEQFF	TGCAGTGCGGAAGCACTGAGCGGGCTTCCCTACAATGAGCAGTTCTTC
NA	TRBV7-9	TRBJ2-2	NA	17	CASSAPRTETNTGELFF	TGTGCCAGCAGCGCCCCCAGAACGGAAACGAACACCGGGGAGCTGTTTTTT
NA	TRBV20-1	TRBJ2-7	few	15	CSARSLAESSYEQYF	TGCAGTGCTAGATCTTTAGCGGAGAGCTCCTACGAGCAGTACTTC
TRBD1	TRBV20-1	TRBJ1-2	few	11	CSARTGNGYTF	TGCAGTGCAAGGACAGGGAACGGCTACACCTTC
NA	TRBV7-2	TRBJ2-5	few	12	CASSYIGETQYF	TGTGCCAGCAGCTACATCGGGGAGACCCAGTACTTC
NA	TRBV6-4	TRBJ2-5	few	18	CASSPPEPGLGLQETQYF	TGTGCCAGCAGCCCCCCAGAACCGGGACTCGGCCTACAAGAGACCCAGTACTTC
TRBD2	TRBV6-6	TRBJ2-3	few	17	CASSYSTSGGFTDTQYF	TGTGCCAGCAGTTACTCGACTAGCGGGGGGTTCACAGATACGCAGTATTTT
NA	TRBV20-1	TRBJ2-7	few	13	CSARFRLAYEQYF	TGCAGTGCTAGATTCAGACTTGCCTACGAGCAGTACTTC
NA	TRBV15	TRBJ1-1	few	13	CATSSNKNTEAFF	TGTGCCACCAGCAGTAATAAGAACACTGAAGCTTTCTTT
NA	TRBV7-2	TRBJ2-5	many	16	CASSLSFRGSQETQYF	TGTGCCAGCAGCTTAAGTTTTAGGGGTTCCCAAGAGACCCAGTACTTC
NA	TRBV29-1	TRBJ2-1	NA	15	CSVNTVGLLYNEQFF	TGCAGCGTTAATACGGTAGGACTCCTCTACAATGAGCAGTTCTTC
NA	TRBV5-6	TRBJ1-2	few	11	CASSLAHGYTF	TGTGCCAGCAGCTTGGCTCATGGCTACACCTTC
NA	TRBV5-1	TRBJ1-2	many	16	CASSIGRDGHRYGYTF	TGCGCCAGCAGCATTGGAAGAGACGGACACCGGTATGGCTACACCTTC
TRBD2	TRBV20-1	TRBJ2-7	NA	15	CSAPGTSGRIHEQYF	TGCAGTGCACCGGGGACTAGCGGGAGAATCCACGAGCAGTACTTC
TRBD2	TRBV27	TRBJ2-7	few	14	CASRAGGNLYEQYF	TGTGCCAGCCGGGCGGGGGGGAATCTTTACGAGCAGTACTTC
TRBD2	TRBV7-3	TRBJ2-1	few	15	CASSPSVAGYTGQFF	TGTGCCAGCAGCCCATCGGTAGCGGGGTACACGGGGCAGTTCTTC
NA	TRBV6-5	TRBJ1-6	few	16	CASSYSFKGTNSPLHF	TGTGCCAGCAGTTACTCGTTTAAGGGAACCAATTCACCCCTCCACTTT
TRBD1	TRBV29-1	TRBJ1-2	NA	12	CSVEAGGGGYTF	TGCAGCGTTGAAGCAGGGGGAGGTGGCTACACCTTC
NA	TRBV5-4	TRBJ2-3	few	14	CASSLDRQSDTQYF	TGTGCCAGCAGCTTGGACCGCCAATCCGATACGCAGTATTTT
TRBD1	TRBV4-3	TRBJ2-1	NA	17	CASSQDRNRGSYNEQFF	TGCGCCAGCAGCCAAGATAGGAACAGGGGGTCCTACAATGAGCAGTTCTTC
NA	TRBV7-6	TRBJ1-2	NA	15	CASSSLNEENYGYTF	TGTGCCAGCAGCTCTCTAAATGAGGAGAACTATGGCTACACCTTC
NA	TRBV5-5	TRBJ2-3	NA	13	CASSFGASGTQYF	TGTGCCAGCAGCTTTGGGGCGAGTGGTACGCAGTATTTT
TRBD1	TRBV2	TRBJ2-2	once	16	CASSDSQGAPTGELFF	TGTGCCAGCAGTGATTCGCAGGGGGCTCCCACCGGGGAGCTGTTTTTT
NA	TRBV29-1	TRBJ2-5	NA	13	CSVVRVRGETQYF	TGCAGCGTTGTGAGGGTCAGGGGAGAGACCCAGTACTTC
NA	TRBV4-2	TRBJ1-6	NA	16	CASSQDGVNYNSPLHF	TGTGCCAGCAGCCAAGATGGGGTCAACTATAATTCACCCCTCCACTTT
TRBD1	TRBV4-2	TRBJ1-5	few	14	CASSPGQGYQPQHF	TGTGCCAGCAGCCCGGGACAGGGATATCAGCCCCAGCATTTT
NA	TRBV29-1	TRBJ1-4	few	14	CSVDLMDGRGKLFF	TGCAGCGTTGACCTAATGGACGGGAGGGGAAAACTGTTTTTT
NA	TRBV5-1	TRBJ2-7	few	15	CASSQVRGSTYEQYF	TGCGCCAGCAGCCAGGTCCGGGGCTCCACCTACGAGCAGTACTTC
NA	TRBV5-1	TRBJ1-5	NA	18	CASSFRVLPRYSNQPQHF	TGCGCCAGCAGCTTCCGGGTCCTCCCGAGATATAGCAATCAGCCCCAGCATTTT
NA	TRBV3-1	TRBJ2-1	few	13	CASSQVEGGEQFF	TGTGCCAGCAGCCAAGTAGAGGGGGGTGAGCAGTTCTTC
NA	TRBV4-1	TRBJ1-2	few	15	CASSPEAVANYGYTF	TGCGCCAGCAGCCCTGAGGCAGTAGCTAACTATGGCTACACCTTC
NA	TRBV5-1	TRBJ1-2	few	13	CASSSGHSEGYTF	TGCGCCAGCAGCTCGGGGCACTCTGAAGGCTACACCTTC